These 10 T cell receptor beta chains were all obtained from the same sample, sequenced in a study of control samples from healthy donors and cancer patients. Method: immunoSEQ multiplex PCR; TCRdb's copy keeps in-frame clones and lacks some. The sample consists of under 150,000 clones, more than 75% of them appearing once. The sample comprised blood. These receptors were taken from a woman aged 70-85 years in good health.

V gene TRBV5-1 combines with J gene TRBJ2-3; TRBD2 agrees at 12 bases. Trimming removed 3 bases from V and 5 bases from J; junction bases left unmatched: 4. Germline V gives CDR1 SGHRS, CDR2 YFSETQ. The CDR3 runs to 15 residues. As DNA, the CDR3 is TGCGCCAGCAGCTCTAGCGGGGGGGCCGTAGATACGCAGTATTTT. Its translation is CASSSSGGAVDTQYF.

The V and J genes are TRBV5-1 and TRBJ2-5; D is unclear. With 0 bases removed from V and 4 bases from J, the gap between germline ends came to 10 bases. Germline loops: CDR1 SGHRS, CDR2 YFSETQ. The CDR3 runs 14 residues. The CDR3 sequence is CASSLAGLGETQYF. As DNA, the CDR3 is TGCGCCAGCAGCTTGGCCGGTCTAGGAGAGACCCAGTACTTC.

The chain employs TRBV19 and TRBJ2-2; D assignment may be TRBD1 or TRBD2 (7 bases each). V was pared by 7 bases and J by 7 bases, with 16 bases between. The CDR3 has 14 residues. Germline-derived CDR1 and CDR2 are LNHDA and SQIVND (reference sequence). This CDR3 reads CASTQGRDNGELFF. CDR3 DNA sequence: TGTGCCAGTACACAGGGGAGGGACAACGGGGAGCTGTTTTTT.

The gene calls are TRBV15 and TRBJ1-6; TRBD1 matches at 7 bases. From germline, CDR1 is LNHNV and CDR2 YYDKDF (reference sequence). The trim removed 4 bases at V and 9 bases at J, leaving 6 bases unmatched. The CDR3 loop spans 14 amino acids. The CDR3 coding sequence is TGTGCCACCAGCAAGGACAGGTTCACTTCACCCCTCCACTTT. Protein product: CATSKDRFTSPLHF.

The chain recombines TRBV6-6 with TRBJ1-4, with D possibly matching TRBD1 (5 bases). Germline V lookup: CDR1 MNHNY, CDR2 SVGAGI (reference sequence). The V gene lost 6 bases and the J gene lost 8 bases, with 22 bases spanning the gap. The CDR3 has 16 residues. CDR3 loop: CASRPVWGGVGEKLFF. DNA of the CDR3: TGTGCCAGCAGACCGGTGTGGGGCGGGGTGGGAGAAAAACTGTTTTTT.

The gene calls are TRBV7-9 and TRBJ2-5; D perhaps matches TRBD1 (6 bases). Germline CDR1 reads SEHNR; CDR2 reads FQNEAQ (reference sequence). The CDR3 length is 14 residues. Trimming shortened V by 2 bases and J by 3 bases, and 10 bases separated the two germline ends. The CDR3 DNA reads as TGTGCCAGCAGCTTACTTGGGGGCGAAGAGACCCAGTACTTC. It translates to CASSLLGGEETQYF.

This rearrangement joins TRBV7-2 to TRBJ1-5; perhaps TRBD1 as D (6 bases). The V gene's germline CDR1 is SGHTA and CDR2 FQGNSA. The germline V and J ends were trimmed by 1 base and 6 bases, with 13 bases remaining between them. There are 15 residues in the CDR3. The CDR3 loop is CASSLGTAAGQPQHF. As DNA, the CDR3 is TGTGCCAGCAGCTTAGGGACAGCGGCGGGTCAGCCCCAGCATTTT.

The CDR3 DNA is TGTGCCAGCAGCTTAGGGGACAGCTATTCACCCCTCCACTTT. Translated: CASSLGDSYSPLHF. The chain employs TRBV7-3 and TRBJ1-6, with TRBD1 matching over 7 bases. CDR1 is SGHTA and CDR2 is FQGTGA in the germline V gene. V lost 2 bases to trimming and J lost 8 bases; unmatched junction nucleotides: 3. The length of the CDR3 is 14 residues.

The J gene is TRBJ1-2, the V gene TRBV6-5, with 7 bases matching TRBD1. The CDR3 is made up of 14 amino acids. With 6 bases clipped from V and 7 bases from J, the junction kept 11 bases outside the gene matches. Germline assignment: CDR1 MNHEY and CDR2 SVGAGI. The CDR3 DNA is TGTGCCAGCAGGGGTACAGGGGAGTGGTTTGGCTACACCTTC. Its translation is CASRGTGEWFGYTF.

The chain employs TRBV2 and TRBJ2-4; D is possibly TRBD2 (6 bases). V lost 5 bases and J 1 base, leaving 6 bases between the germline ends. Germline CDR1 reads SNHLY; CDR2 reads FYNNEI. CDR3 length: 13 amino acids. The CDR3 loop reads CASSREAKNIQYF. CDR3 bases: TGTGCCAGCAGTCGGGAGGCCAAAAACATTCAGTACTTC. Filled out from reference TRBV2 and TRBJ2-4, the complete variable domain reads EPEVTQTPSHQVTQMGQEVILRCVPISNHLYFYWYRQILGQKVEFLVSFYNNEISEKSEIFDDQFSVERPDGSNFTLKIRSTKLEDSAMYFCASSREAKNIQYFGAGTRLSVL.